Listed below are T cell receptor beta chains from one sample, sequenced in a study of blood T cell repertoires in COVID-19. Produced via immunoSEQ multiplex PCR; TCRdb's table is partial and in-frame only. This sample has some 250,000 clones, with 80% to 90% found just once. The material sequenced was peripheral blood. The receptor source for this set is a man between 40 and 49 years old with active or convalescent COVID-19. CDR3s include the opening cysteine and the closing phenylalanine or tryptophan. Fields, in order: clone size, V gene, J gene, D gene, CDR3 protein, CDR3 DNA. The D gene is left open where the match is weak. A row's size may be missing; if present it is once, few, many or a size class.

-	TRBV7-2	TRBJ1-3	-	CASSLVTQGTSGNTIYF	TGTGCCAGCAGCTTAGTTACCCAGGGGACATCTGGAAACACCATATATTTT
-	TRBV10-1	TRBJ2-2	-	CASSPGLASNTGELFF	TGCGCCAGCAGCCCAGGTCTAGCGTCCAACACCGGGGAGCTGTTTTTT
-	TRBV5-1	TRBJ2-2	TRBD2	CASSERGGNTGELFF	TGCGCCAGCAGTGAGCGGGGGGGCAACACCGGGGAGCTGTTTTTT
-	TRBV10-3	TRBJ2-3	TRBD2	CAIKGTSGITTDTQYF	TGTGCCATCAAAGGGACTAGCGGGATAACCACAGATACGCAGTATTTT
once	TRBV2	TRBJ2-1	TRBD2	CASSAASGGANEQFF	TGTGCCAGCAGTGCGGCTAGCGGGGGTGCGAATGAGCAGTTCTTC
-	TRBV27	TRBJ1-4	TRBD1	CASSLSEAGGWKLFF	TGTGCCAGCAGTTTATCGGAAGCAGGGGGCTGGAAACTGTTTTTT
once	TRBV6-5	TRBJ1-6	TRBD1	CASSRTGGVTPLHF	TGTGCCAGCAGCCGGACAGGGGGCGTAACACCCCTCCACTTT
-	TRBV19	TRBJ2-2	-	CATQTGTLNTGELFF	TGTGCCACACAAACCGGGACACTGAACACCGGGGAGCTGTTTTTT
-	TRBV3-1/TRBV3-2	TRBJ2-3	TRBD2	CASSRLGGIDTQYF	TGTGCCAGCAGCCGCCTCGGGGGGATAGATACGCAGTATTTT
-	TRBV4-2	TRBJ1-2	-	CASSQDTSGGYGYTF	TGTGCCAGCAGCCAAGATACGTCCGGCGGCTATGGCTACACCTTC
-	TRBV28	TRBJ1-5	TRBD1	CASSSVLQGAQPQHF	TGTGCCAGCAGCTCAGTTCTTCAGGGGGCACAGCCCCAGCATTTT
-	TRBV4-3	TRBJ2-7	-	CASSQDPSRAYEQYF	TGCGCCAGCAGCCAAGATCCCTCCCGGGCCTACGAGCAGTACTTC
-	TRBV6-2/TRBV6-3	TRBJ2-7	-	CTSSYSRTEQYF	TGTACCAGCAGTTATTCGCGCACCGAGCAGTACTTC
-	TRBV19	TRBJ1-1	-	CASAQTSQNTEAFF	TGTGCCAGCGCCCAGACAAGCCAGAACACTGAAGCTTTCTTT
-	TRBV19	TRBJ1-1	-	CASSFQGRNTEAFF	TGTGCCAGTAGTTTCCAGGGGCGAAACACTGAAGCTTTCTTT
-	TRBV5-6	TRBJ2-1	TRBD2	CASSLGLAGGRSYNEQFF	TGTGCCAGCAGCCTGGGACTAGCGGGGGGGCGTTCGTACAATGAGCAGTTCTTC